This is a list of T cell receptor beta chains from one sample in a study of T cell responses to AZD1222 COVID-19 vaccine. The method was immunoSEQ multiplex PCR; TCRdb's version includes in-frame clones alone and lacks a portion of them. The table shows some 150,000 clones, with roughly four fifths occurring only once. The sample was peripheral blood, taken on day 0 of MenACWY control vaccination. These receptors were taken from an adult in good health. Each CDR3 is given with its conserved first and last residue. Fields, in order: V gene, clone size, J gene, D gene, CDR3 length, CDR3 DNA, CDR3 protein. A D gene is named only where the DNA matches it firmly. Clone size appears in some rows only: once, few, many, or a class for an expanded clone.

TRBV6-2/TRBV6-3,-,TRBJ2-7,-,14,TGTGCCAGCAGTTACTCCTCACCCCTCTACGAGCAGTACTTC,CASSYSSPLYEQYF
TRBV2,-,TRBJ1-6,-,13,TGTGCCAGCAGTGCCCAGGGCAATTCACCCCTCCACTTT,CASSAQGNSPLHF
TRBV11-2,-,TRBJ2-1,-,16,TGTGCCAGCAGCTTAGGATGGGGCAGTCGATACAATGAGCAGTTCTTC,CASSLGWGSRYNEQFF
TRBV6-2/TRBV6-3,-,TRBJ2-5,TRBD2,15,TGTGCCAGCAGCCGTGGACTAGCGCTGGGAGAGACCCAGTACTTC,CASSRGLALGETQYF
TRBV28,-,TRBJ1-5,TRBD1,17,TGTGCCAGCAGTTTGGTAAGCGGACAGGGGCTCAATCAGCCCCAGCATTTT,CASSLVSGQGLNQPQHF
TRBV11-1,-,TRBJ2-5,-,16,TGTGCCAGCAGCTTATCGGGGGACCTTCACGAGGAGACCCAGTACTTC,CASSLSGDLHEETQYF
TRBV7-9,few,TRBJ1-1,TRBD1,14,TGTGCCAGCAGCCCGGGGACAGCGAACACTGAAGCTTTCTTT,CASSPGTANTEAFF
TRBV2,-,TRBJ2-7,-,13,TGTGCCAGCAGTGTATACAGTTCCTACGAGCAGTACTTC,CASSVYSSYEQYF
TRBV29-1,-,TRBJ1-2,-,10,TGCAGCGTTGAAAATCGTGGCTACACCTTC,CSVENRGYTF
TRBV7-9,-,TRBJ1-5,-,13,TGTGCCAGCAGCCAGGACAGCAATCAGCCCCAGCATTTT,CASSQDSNQPQHF
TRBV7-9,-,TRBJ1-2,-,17,TGTGCCAGCAGCTTGCTTCGTCCTCAGACAGGCGGCAACGGCTACACCTTC,CASSLLRPQTGGNGYTF
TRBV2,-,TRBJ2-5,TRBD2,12,TGTGCCAGCACCCGGGGGGAAGAGACCCAGTACTTC,CASTRGEETQYF
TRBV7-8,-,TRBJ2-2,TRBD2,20,TGTGCCAGCAGCCCCTATAGGATACTAGCGGGGGGCGGGAACACCGGGGAGCTGTTTTTT,CASSPYRILAGGGNTGELFF
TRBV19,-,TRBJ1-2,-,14,TGTGCCAGTAGTATAGCGGGCAGTATCAATGGCTACACCTTC,CASSIAGSINGYTF
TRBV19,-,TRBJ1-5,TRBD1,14,TGTGCCAGTAGGGACAGGGGGTCTAATCAGCCCCAGCATTTT,CASRDRGSNQPQHF
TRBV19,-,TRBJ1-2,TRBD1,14,TGTGCCAGTAGCATACAGGGGATTAACTATGGCTACACCTTC,CASSIQGINYGYTF
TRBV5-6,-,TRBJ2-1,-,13,TGTGCCAGCAGCTTGCGGGGGTACAATGAGCAGTTCTTC,CASSLRGYNEQFF
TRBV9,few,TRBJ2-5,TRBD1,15,TGTGCCAGCAGCGTAGCTGGGCAGGGGGTGGAGACCCAGTACTTC,CASSVAGQGVETQYF
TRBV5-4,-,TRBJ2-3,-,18,TGTGCCCTTCACGTCTGGGGACGCAGATCGGACGGCACAGATACGCAGTATTTT,CALHVWGRRSDGTDTQYF
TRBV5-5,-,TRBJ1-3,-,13,TGTGCCAGCAGCTTGTGGACTGGAAACACCATATATTTT,CASSLWTGNTIYF
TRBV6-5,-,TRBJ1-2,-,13,TGTGCCAGCAGCAAGGGACGGAGCTATGGCTACACCTTC,CASSKGRSYGYTF
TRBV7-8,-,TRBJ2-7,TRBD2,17,TGTGCCAGCAGCTTAGGATACGCGGGGGGTTTCTCCTACGAGCAGTACTTC,CASSLGYAGGFSYEQYF
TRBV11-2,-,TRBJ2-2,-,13,TGTGCCAGCAGCATAACGAACACCGGGGAGCTGTTTTTT,CASSITNTGELFF
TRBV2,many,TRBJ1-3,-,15,TGTGCCAGCAGTGGGACCTTCGGGGAAAGAAACACCATATATTTT,CASSGTFGERNTIYF
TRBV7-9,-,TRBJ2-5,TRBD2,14,TGTGCCAGCAGCTTAGTAACTAGCGGAGGGACCCAGTACTTC,CASSLVTSGGTQYF
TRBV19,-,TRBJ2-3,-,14,TGTGCCAGTAGTTCACCAGGGCATCGGGATACGCAGTATTTT,CASSSPGHRDTQYF
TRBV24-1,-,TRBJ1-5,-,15,TGTGCCACCAGTGGATTCCCCTCATTCGGCCAGCCCCAGCATTTT,CATSGFPSFGQPQHF
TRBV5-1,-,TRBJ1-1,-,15,TGCGCCAGCAGCCCTCGGTTGGGAGGAGACACTGAAGCTTTCTTT,CASSPRLGGDTEAFF
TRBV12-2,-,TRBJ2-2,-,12,TGTGCAAGTCCCTATAGTATCGGGGAGCTGTTTTTT,CASPYSIGELFF
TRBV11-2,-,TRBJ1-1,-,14,TGTGCCAGCAGCTTAAGCCAAATGAACACTGAAGCTTTCTTT,CASSLSQMNTEAFF
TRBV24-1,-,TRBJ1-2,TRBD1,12,TGTGCCACCAGGGGACAGGCGGCTGGCTACACCTTC,CATRGQAAGYTF
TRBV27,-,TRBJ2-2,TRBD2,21,TGTGCCAGCAGTTTCTCGCGACTAGCGGGGCCTCGTCGTGTAGCGGCCGGGGAGCTGTTTTTT,CASSFSRLAGPRRVAAGELFF
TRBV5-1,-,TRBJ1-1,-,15,TGCGCCAGCAGCTTGGCGTCAAACCGGAACACTGAAGCTTTCTTT,CASSLASNRNTEAFF
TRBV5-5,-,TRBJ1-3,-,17,TGTGCCAGCAGCTTGGTGTATAACGGGTTCTCTGGAAACACCATATATTTT,CASSLVYNGFSGNTIYF
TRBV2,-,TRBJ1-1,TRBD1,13,TGTGCCAGCAGAGACAGGGTCAACACTGAAGCTTTCTTT,CASRDRVNTEAFF
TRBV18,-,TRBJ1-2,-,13,TGTGCCAGCTCACCCGGGGACCTAGATGGCTACACCTTC,CASSPGDLDGYTF
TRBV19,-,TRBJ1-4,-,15,TGTGCCAGTAGTATCGGGGGGTCAACTAATGAAAAACTGTTTTTT,CASSIGGSTNEKLFF
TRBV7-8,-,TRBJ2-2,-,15,TGTGCCAGCAGCTTACCAGTGGGAGGTACCGGGGAGCTGTTTTTT,CASSLPVGGTGELFF
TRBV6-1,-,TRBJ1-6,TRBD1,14,TGTGCCAGCAGTGAAGGGACAGGGGTCTCACCCCTCCACTTT,CASSEGTGVSPLHF
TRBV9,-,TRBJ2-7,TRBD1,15,TGTGCCAGCAGCGGACAGGGTAGTTTCTCGGGCGAGCAGTACTTC,CASSGQGSFSGEQYF
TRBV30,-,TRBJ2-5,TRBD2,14,TGTGCCGCCCTATCCCGCGCGGGGGAAGAGACCCAGTACTTC,CAALSRAGEETQYF
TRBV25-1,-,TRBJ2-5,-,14,TGTGCCAGCAGTGAATTTACAGGCCAAGAGACCCAGTACTTC,CASSEFTGQETQYF
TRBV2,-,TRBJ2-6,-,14,TGTGCCAGCAGAGGGACAACCGGGGCCAACGTCCTGACTTTC,CASRGTTGANVLTF
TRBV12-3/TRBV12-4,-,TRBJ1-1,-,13,TGTGCCAGCAGCCACGGCGGGAACACTGAAGCTTTCTTT,CASSHGGNTEAFF
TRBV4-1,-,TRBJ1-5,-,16,TGCGCCAGCAGCCAAGATGGAGGACATAGCAATCAGCCCCAGCATTTT,CASSQDGGHSNQPQHF
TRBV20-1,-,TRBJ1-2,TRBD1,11,TGCAGTGCTACAACAGGGGGCGGCTACACCTTC,CSATTGGGYTF
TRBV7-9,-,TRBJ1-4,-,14,TGTGCCAGCAGCTTAGGGGGGGTTAATGAAAAACTGTTTTTT,CASSLGGVNEKLFF
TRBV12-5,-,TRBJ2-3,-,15,TGTGCTAGTGGTTCTTCAGGGGGGTTAGCAGATACGCAGTATTTT,CASGSSGGLADTQYF
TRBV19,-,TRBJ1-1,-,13,TGTGCCAGTAGTATTGGGTTTAACTCTGAAGCTTTCTTT,CASSIGFNSEAFF
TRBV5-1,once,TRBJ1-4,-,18,TGCGCCAGCAGCTTGTCGGCGGGGGCTGGAAATAGTGGGGAAAAACTGTTTTTT,CASSLSAGAGNSGEKLFF
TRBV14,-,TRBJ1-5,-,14,TGTGCCAGCAGCCATGACGGAGTCGATCAGCCCCAGCATTTT,CASSHDGVDQPQHF
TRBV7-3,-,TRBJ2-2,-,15,TGTGCCAGCAGCCCCGGCGGTGGGGGCACCGGGGAGCTGTTTTTT,CASSPGGGGTGELFF
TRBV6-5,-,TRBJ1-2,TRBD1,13,TGTGCCAGCAGTCCACAGGGGGACGTCAGCTACACCTTC,CASSPQGDVSYTF
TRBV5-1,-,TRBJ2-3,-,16,TGCGCCAGCAGCTTGGGGGCCCGGACGGGCACAGATACGCAGTATTTT,CASSLGARTGTDTQYF